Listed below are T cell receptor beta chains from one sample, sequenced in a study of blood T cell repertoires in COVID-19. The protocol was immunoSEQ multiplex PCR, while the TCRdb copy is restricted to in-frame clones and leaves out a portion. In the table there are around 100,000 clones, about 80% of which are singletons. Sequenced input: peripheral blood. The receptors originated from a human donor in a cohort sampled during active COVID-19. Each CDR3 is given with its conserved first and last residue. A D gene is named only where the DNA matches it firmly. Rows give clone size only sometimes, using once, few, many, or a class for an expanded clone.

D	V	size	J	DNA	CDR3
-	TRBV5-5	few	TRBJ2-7	TGTGCCAGCAGCTCGCTACAGGGTAGAAGGAACGAGCAGTACTTC	CASSSLQGRRNEQYF
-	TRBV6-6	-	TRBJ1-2	TGTGCCAGCAGATACGGCCGACAGTTGGATGGCTACACCTTC	CASRYGRQLDGYTF
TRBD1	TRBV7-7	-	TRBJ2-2	TGTGCCAGCAGCCAGACAGGGGTTACCGGGGAGCTGTTTTTT	CASSQTGVTGELFF
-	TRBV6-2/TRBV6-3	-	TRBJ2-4	TGTGCCAGCAGTTACCGGCAGGGGTCGGACATTCAGTACTTC	CASSYRQGSDIQYF
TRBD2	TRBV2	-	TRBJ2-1	TGTGCCAGCACGGAGCGGGGGCTCTCCAATGAGCAGTTCTTC	CASTERGLSNEQFF
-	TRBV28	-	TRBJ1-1	TGTGCCACCGTCGCCGGGGGGGCCTTCAGCACTGAAGCTTTCTTT	CATVAGGAFSTEAFF
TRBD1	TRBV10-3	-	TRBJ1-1	TGTGCCACCCGGGACAGGGGAAACACTGAAGCTTTCTTT	CATRDRGNTEAFF
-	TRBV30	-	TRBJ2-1	TGTGCCTGGAGTGTACTGGGCGGGACGGGGTACTACAATGAGCAGTTCTTC	CAWSVLGGTGYYNEQFF
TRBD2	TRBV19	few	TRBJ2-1	TGTGCCAGTAGTATAGATCCGGGACTAGCGGGGGCCAACAATGAGCAGTTCTTC	CASSIDPGLAGANNEQFF
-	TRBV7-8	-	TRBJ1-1	TGTGCCAGCAGCTTAATGGCCAGGAGGACTGAAGCTTTCTTT	CASSLMARRTEAFF
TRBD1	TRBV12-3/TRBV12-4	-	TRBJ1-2	TGTGCCAGCAGCCTGACAGGGGTCTATGGCTACACCTTC	CASSLTGVYGYTF
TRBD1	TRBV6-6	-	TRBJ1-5	TGTGCCAGCACCCAACAGGGGCCCAATCAGCCCCAGCATTTT	CASTQQGPNQPQHF
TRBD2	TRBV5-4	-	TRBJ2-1	TGTGCCAGCAGCTTGAGGTCAGCGGGGGGGGTCAATGAGCAGTTCTTC	CASSLRSAGGVNEQFF
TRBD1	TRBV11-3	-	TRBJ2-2	TGTGCCAGCAGCTCCACAGGACAGGGAAACACCGGGGAGCTGTTTTTT	CASSSTGQGNTGELFF
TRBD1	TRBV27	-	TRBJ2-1	TGTGCCAGCAGTTTATATCGAGGACAGGGTCCCCCGTATGAGCAGTTCTTC	CASSLYRGQGPPYEQFF
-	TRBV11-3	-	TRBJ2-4	TGTGCCAGCAGCTTAGGCGGGTCTTCGACCCGGATTATCATTCAGTACTTC	CASSLGGSSTRIIIQYF
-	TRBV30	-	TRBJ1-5	TGTGCCTGGAGTGAGGGGACAACCCTCAATCAGCCCCAGCATTTT	CAWSEGTTLNQPQHF
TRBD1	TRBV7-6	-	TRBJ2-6	TGTGCCAGCAGCGACCGGGACAGGTTCTCTGGGGCCAACGTCCTGACTTTC	CASSDRDRFSGANVLTF
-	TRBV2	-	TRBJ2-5	TGTGCCAGCACGTTGGCAGTTTGGGAGACCCAGTACTTC	CASTLAVWETQYF
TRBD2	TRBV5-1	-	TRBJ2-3	TGCGCCAGCAGCTTGGGGCGGGGGAAGGATACGCAGTATTTT	CASSLGRGKDTQYF
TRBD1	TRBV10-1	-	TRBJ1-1	TGCGCCAGCAGTAACAGGGGAAGGCCTGAAGCTTTCTTT	CASSNRGRPEAFF
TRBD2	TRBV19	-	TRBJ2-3	TGTGCCAGTGGATCGCGGACTAGCAAAGATACGCAGTATTTT	CASGSRTSKDTQYF
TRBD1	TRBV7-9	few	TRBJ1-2	TGTGCCAGCAGCTTAACAAGGACAGGGGGCGCTGTCGGCGGCTACACCTTC	CASSLTRTGGAVGGYTF
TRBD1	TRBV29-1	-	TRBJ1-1	TGCAGCGTATCTGACAGGGTTATCACTGAAGCTTTCTTT	CSVSDRVITEAFF